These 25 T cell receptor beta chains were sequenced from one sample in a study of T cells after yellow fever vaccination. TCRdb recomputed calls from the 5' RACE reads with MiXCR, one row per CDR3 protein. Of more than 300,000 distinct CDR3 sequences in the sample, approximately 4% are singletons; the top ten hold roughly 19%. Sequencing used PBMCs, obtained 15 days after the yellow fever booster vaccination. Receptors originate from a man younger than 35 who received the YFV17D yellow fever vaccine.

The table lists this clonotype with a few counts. CDR3 sequence: CASSSSGTGLYF. CDR3 DNA sequence: TGTGCCAGCAGTTCCTCCGGGACAGGTTTATATTTT. The chain combines TRBV6-7 with TRBJ2-3, with 8 bases aligning to TRBD1. TRBV6-7 is noted as an ORF with a role that remains uncertain. V was pared by 4 bases and J by 15 bases, with 9 bases of the junction left unmatched. This CDR3 is built from 12 residues.

CDR3 in DNA: TGCGCCAGCAGCCAAGAAGGACTTACGCAGTATTTT. Its translation: CASSQEGLTQYF. This sequence joins TRBV4-1 and TRBJ2-3, with D tentatively TRBD2 (5 bases). Germline values: CDR1 MGHRA, CDR2 YSYEKL. This CDR3 has 12 residues. Trimming removed 0 bases from V and 8 bases from J, with 6 bases in between.

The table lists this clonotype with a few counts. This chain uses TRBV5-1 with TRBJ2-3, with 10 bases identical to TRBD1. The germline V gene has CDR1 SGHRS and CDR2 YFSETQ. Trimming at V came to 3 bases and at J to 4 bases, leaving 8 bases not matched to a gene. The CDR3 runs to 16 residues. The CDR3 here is CASSSASGTGADTQYF. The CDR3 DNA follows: TGCGCCAGCAGCTCTGCCTCCGGGACAGGGGCAGATACGCAGTATTTT.

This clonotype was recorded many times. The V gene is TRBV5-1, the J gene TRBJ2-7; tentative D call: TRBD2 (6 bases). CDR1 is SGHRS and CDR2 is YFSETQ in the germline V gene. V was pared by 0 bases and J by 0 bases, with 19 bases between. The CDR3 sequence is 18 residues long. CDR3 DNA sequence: TGCGCCAGCAGCTTGGCGCCCCCGGGACTTTCTAGCTCCTACGAGCAGTACGTC. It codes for CASSLAPPGLSSSYEQYV.

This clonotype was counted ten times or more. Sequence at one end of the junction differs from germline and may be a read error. The CDR3 sequence: CASSLEGDTQYF. In nucleotides, the CDR3 is TGTGCCAGCAGCCTCGAAGGAGATACGCAGTATTTT. The V and J genes are TRBV5-1 and TRBJ2-3; D gene unclear. The V gene's germline CDR1 is SGHRS and CDR2 YFSETQ. The CDR3 is 12 amino acids.

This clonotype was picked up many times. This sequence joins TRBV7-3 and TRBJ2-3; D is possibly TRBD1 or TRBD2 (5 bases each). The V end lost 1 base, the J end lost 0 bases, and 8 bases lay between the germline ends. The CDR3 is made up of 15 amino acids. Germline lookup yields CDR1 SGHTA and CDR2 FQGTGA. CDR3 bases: TGTGCCAGCAGCTTAAGGGGGTTTAGCACAGATACGCAGTATTTT. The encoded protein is CASSLRGFSTDTQYF.

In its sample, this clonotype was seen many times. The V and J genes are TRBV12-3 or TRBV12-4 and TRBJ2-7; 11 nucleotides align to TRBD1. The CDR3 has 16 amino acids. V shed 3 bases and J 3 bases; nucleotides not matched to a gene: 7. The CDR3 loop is CASSFPEGTGGYEQYF. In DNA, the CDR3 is TGTGCCAGCAGTTTCCCTGAGGGGACAGGGGGCTACGAGCAGTACTTC.

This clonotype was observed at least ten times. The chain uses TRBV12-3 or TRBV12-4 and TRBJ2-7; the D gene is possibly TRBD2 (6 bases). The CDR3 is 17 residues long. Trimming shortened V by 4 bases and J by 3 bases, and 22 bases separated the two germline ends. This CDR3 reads CASSSLFGEDGDYEQYF. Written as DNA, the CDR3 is TGTGCCAGCAGTTCGCTGTTTGGGGAGGACGGAGACTACGAGCAGTACTTC.

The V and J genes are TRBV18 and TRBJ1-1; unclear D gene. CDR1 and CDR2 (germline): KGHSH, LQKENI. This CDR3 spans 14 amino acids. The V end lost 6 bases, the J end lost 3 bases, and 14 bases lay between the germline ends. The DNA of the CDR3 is TGTGCCAGCTCCCCAGCCCCCTTTGACACTGAAGCTTTCTTT. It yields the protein CASSPAPFDTEAFF.

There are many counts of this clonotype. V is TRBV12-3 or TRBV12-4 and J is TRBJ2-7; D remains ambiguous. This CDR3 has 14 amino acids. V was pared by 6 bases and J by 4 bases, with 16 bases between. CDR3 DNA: TGTGCCAGCAGCCCACCGTTCGCTGAATACGAGCAGTACTTC. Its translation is CASSPPFAEYEQYF.

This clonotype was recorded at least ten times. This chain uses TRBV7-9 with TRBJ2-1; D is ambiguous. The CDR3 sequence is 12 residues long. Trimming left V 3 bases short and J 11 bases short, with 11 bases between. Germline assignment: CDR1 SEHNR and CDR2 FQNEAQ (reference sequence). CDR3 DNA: TGTGCCAGCAGCTTTGACGGCTTGCAGCAGTTCTTC. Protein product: CASSFDGLQQFF.

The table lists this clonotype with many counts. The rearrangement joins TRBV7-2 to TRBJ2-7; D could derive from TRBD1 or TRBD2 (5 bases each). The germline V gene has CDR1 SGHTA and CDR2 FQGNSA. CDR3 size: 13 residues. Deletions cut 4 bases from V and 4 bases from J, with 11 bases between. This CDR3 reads CASSWDEQYEQYF. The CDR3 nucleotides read TGTGCCAGCAGCTGGGACGAGCAATACGAGCAGTACTTC.

The DNA for the CDR3 is TGTGCCACTACAATAGGACAGCCCCACTATGGCTACACCTTC. This gives the protein CATTIGQPHYGYTF. The rearrangement uses TRBV19 and TRBJ1-2, with a tentative D call TRBD1 (6 bases). The CDR3 runs 14 residues. Germline V lookup: CDR1 LNHDA, CDR2 SQIVND (reference sequence). Trimming took 10 bases from V and 3 from J, leaving 18 bases between them.

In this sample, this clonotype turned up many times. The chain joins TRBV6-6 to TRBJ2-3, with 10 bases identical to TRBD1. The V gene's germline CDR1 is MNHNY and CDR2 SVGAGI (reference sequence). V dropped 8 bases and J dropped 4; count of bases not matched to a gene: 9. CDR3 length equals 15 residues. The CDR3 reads CASAGQGGISDTQYF. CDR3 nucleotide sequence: TGTGCCAGCGCAGGACAGGGGGGGATCTCAGATACGCAGTATTTT.

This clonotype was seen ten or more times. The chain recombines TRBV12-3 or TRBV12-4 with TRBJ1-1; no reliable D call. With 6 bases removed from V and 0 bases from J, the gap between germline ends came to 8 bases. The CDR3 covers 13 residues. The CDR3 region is CASSFGLNTEAFF. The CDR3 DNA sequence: TGTGCCAGCAGCTTCGGGTTGAACACTGAAGCTTTCTTT.

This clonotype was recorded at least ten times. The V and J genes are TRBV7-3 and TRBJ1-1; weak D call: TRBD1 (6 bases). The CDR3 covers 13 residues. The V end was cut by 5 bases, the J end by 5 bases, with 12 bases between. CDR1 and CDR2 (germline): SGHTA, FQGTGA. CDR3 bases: TGTGCCAGCAGCGGGGGCCGGGGTACTGAAGCTTTCTTT. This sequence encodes CASSGGRGTEAFF.

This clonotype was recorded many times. In DNA form, the CDR3 reads TGTGCCAGCAGCCAAGGGGGGGCTGGGGCCAACGTCCTGACTTTC. Translating it yields CASSQGGAGANVLTF. This chain joins TRBV3-1 and TRBJ2-6; the D gene is possibly TRBD2 (6 bases). Trimming removed 1 base at V and 2 bases at J, with 6 bases between. The CDR3 is 15 amino acids. Germline assignment: CDR1 LGHDT and CDR2 YNNKEL (reference sequence).

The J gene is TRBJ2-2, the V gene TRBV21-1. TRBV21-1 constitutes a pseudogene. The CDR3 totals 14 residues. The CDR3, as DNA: TGTGCCAGCAGACATGATGAGGCAGCCGGGGAGCTGTTTTTT. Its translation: CASRHDEAAGELFF.

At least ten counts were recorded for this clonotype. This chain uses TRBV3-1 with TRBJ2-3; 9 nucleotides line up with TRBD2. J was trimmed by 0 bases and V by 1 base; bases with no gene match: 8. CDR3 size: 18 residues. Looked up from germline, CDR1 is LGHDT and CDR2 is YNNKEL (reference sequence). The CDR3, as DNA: TGTGCCAGCAGCCAAGGGGAGACTAGCGGATTGAGCACAGATACGCAGTATTTT. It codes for CASSQGETSGLSTDTQYF.

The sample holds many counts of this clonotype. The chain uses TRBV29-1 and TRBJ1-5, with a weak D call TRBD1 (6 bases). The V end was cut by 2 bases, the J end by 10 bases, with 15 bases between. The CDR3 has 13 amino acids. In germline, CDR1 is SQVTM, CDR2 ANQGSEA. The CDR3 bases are TGCAGCGTTGAAATGGTCAGGGGTCAACCCCAGCATTTT. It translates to CSVEMVRGQPQHF.

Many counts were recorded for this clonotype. CDR3 DNA sequence: TGTGCCAGCAGCTTCGGGACGGCCCAAGAGACCCAGTACTTC. This codes for CASSFGTAQETQYF. J is TRBJ2-5 and V is TRBV7-9, with D possibly being TRBD1 or TRBD2 (5 bases each). The CDR3 loop spans 14 amino acids. The germline CDR1 and CDR2 sequences are SEHNR and FQNEAQ (reference sequence). The V and J ends lost 3 bases and 1 base respectively, with 9 bases between them.

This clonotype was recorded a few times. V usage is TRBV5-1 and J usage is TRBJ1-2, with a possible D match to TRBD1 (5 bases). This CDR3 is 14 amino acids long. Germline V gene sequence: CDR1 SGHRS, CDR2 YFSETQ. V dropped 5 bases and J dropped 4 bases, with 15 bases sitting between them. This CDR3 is CASRRQQGAYGYTF. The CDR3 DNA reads TGCGCCAGCAGGCGACAGCAGGGCGCCTATGGCTACACCTTC.

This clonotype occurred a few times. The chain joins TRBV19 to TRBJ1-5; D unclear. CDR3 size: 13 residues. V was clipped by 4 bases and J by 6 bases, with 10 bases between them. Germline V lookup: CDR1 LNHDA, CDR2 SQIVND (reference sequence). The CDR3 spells CASSTDLTQPQHF. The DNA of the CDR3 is TGTGCCAGTAGTACCGACCTGACTCAGCCCCAGCATTTT.

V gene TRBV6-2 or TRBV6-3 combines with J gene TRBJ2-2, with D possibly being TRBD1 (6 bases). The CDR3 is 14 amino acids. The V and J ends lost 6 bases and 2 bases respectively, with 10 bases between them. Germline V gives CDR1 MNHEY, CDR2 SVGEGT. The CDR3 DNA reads TGTGCCAGCAGCTACAGGGAAAACACCGGGGAGCTGTTTTTT. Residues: CASSYRENTGELFF.

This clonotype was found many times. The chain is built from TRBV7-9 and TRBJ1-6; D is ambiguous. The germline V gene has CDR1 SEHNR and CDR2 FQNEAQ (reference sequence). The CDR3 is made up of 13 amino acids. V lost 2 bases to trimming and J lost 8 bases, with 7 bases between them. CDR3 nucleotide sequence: TGTGCCAGCAGCTTACAGATTGATTCACCCCTCCACTTT. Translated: CASSLQIDSPLHF.